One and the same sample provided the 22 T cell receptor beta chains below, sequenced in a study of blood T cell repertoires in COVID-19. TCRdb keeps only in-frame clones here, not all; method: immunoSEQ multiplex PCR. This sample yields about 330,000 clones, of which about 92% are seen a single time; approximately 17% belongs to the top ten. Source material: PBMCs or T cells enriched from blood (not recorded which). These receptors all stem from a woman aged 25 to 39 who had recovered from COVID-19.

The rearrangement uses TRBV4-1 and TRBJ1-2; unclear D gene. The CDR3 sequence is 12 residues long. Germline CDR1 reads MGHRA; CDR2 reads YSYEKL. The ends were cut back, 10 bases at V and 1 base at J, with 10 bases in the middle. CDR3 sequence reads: CATHSNNYGYTF. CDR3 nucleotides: TGCGCCACCCACTCGAATAACTATGGCTACACCTTC.

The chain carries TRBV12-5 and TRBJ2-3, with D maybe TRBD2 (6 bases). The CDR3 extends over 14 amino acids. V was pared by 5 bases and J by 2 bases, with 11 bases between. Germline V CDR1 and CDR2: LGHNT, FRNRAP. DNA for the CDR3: TGTGCTAGTGGTCCTGGGACTTCCACAGATACGCAGTATTTT. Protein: CASGPGTSTDTQYF.

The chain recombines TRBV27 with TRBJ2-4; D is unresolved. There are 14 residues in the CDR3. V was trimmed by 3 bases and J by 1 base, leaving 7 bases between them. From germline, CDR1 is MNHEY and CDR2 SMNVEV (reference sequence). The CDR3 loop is CASSFSLAKNIQYF. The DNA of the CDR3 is TGTGCCAGCAGTTTCTCACTGGCCAAAAACATTCAGTACTTC.

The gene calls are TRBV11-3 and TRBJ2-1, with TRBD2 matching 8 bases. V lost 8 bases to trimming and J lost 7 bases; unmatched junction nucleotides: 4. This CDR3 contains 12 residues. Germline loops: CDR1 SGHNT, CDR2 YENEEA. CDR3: CASGGRTNEQFF. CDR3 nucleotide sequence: TGTGCCAGCGGCGGGAGGACGAATGAGCAGTTCTTC.

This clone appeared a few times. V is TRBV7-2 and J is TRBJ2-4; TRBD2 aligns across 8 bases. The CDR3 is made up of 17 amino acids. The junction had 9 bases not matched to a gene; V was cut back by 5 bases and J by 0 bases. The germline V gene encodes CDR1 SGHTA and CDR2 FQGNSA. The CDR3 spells CASSPRGATLAKNIQYF. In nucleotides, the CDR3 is TGTGCCAGCAGCCCGCGGGGGGCAACCTTAGCCAAAAACATTCAGTACTTC.

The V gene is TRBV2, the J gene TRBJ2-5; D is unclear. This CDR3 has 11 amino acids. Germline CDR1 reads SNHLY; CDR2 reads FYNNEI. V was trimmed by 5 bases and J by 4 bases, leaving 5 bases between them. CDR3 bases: TGTGCCAGCAGTAGTAGAGAGACCCAGTACTTC. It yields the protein CASSSRETQYF.

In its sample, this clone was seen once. CDR3 coding DNA: TGCGCCAGCAGCCAGACAGGGGACTCACCCCTCCACTTT. It specifies CASSQTGDSPLHF. The V gene is TRBV4-1, the J gene TRBJ1-6; 8 nucleotides align to TRBD1. The CDR3 length is 13 residues. Per the germline V gene, CDR1 is MGHRA and CDR2 is YSYEKL. V lost 3 bases to trimming and J lost 10 bases; unmatched junction nucleotides: 2.

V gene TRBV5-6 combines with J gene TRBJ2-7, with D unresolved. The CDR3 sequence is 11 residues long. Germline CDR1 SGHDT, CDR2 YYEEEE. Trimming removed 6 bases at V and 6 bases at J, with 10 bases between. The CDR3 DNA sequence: TGTGCCAGCACCACTGGTGGCGAGCAGTACTTC. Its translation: CASTTGGEQYF.

CDR3 amino acids: CASSTGPPTEAFF. For the CDR3, the DNA is TGTGCCAGCAGTACAGGGCCCCCCACTGAAGCTTTCTTT. The V call is TRBV9, the J call TRBJ1-1, with D perhaps matching TRBD1 (6 bases). The germline V gene encodes CDR1 SGDLS and CDR2 YYNGEE. The V gene lost 5 bases and the J gene lost 4 bases, with 12 bases spanning the gap. The CDR3 contains 13 residues.

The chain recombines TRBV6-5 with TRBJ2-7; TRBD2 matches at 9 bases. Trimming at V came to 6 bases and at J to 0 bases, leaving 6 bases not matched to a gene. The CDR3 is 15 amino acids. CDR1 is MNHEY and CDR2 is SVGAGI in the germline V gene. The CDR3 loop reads CASSLAGASSYEQYF. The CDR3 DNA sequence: TGTGCCAGCAGCTTAGCGGGGGCGAGCTCCTACGAGCAGTACTTC.

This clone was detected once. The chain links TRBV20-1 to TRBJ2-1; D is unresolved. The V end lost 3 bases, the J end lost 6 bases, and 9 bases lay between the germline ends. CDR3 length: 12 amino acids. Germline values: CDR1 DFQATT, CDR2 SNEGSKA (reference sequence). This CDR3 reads CSASGTGNEQFF. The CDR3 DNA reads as TGCAGTGCTAGTGGCACTGGCAATGAGCAGTTCTTC.

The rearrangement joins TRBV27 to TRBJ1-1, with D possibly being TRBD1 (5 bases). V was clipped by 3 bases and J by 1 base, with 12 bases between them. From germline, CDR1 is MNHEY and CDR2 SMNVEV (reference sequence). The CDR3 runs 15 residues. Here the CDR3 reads CASSFDSTKNTEAFF. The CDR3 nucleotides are TGTGCCAGCAGTTTCGACAGCACGAAGAACACTGAAGCTTTCTTT.

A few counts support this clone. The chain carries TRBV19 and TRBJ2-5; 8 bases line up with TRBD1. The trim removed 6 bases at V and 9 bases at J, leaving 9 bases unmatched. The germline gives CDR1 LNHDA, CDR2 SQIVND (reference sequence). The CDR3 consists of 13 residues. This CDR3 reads CASSPTGGRPQYF. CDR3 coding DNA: TGTGCCAGTAGCCCAACAGGGGGGAGACCCCAGTACTTC.

CDR3 amino acids: CASSLENRGYGYTF. Here the CDR3 DNA reads TGTGCCAGCAGCTTGGAGAACAGGGGATATGGCTACACCTTC. V and J are TRBV5-4 and TRBJ1-2, with TRBD1 identical over 7 bases. Per the germline V gene, CDR1 is SGHNT and CDR2 is YYREEE (reference sequence). This CDR3 spans 14 amino acids. V was pared by 0 bases and J by 5 bases, with 4 bases of the junction left unmatched.

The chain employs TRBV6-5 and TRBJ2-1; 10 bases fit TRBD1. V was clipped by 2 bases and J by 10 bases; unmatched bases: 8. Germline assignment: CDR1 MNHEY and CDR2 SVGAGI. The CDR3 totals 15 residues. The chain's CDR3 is CASSYQGQGNKEQFF. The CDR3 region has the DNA TGTGCCAGCAGTTACCAGGGACAGGGGAATAAGGAGCAGTTCTTC.

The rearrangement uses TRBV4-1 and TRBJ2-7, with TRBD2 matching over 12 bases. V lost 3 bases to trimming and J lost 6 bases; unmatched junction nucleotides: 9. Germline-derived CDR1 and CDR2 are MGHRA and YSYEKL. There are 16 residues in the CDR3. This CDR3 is CASSQTGLAGSGEQYF. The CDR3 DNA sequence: TGCGCCAGCAGCCAGACAGGACTAGCGGGAAGCGGCGAGCAGTACTTC.

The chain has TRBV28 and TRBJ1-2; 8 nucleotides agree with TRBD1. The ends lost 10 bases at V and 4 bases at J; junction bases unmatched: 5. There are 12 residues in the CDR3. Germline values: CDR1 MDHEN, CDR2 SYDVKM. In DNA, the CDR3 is TGTGCCATCTCGACAGGGGCCTATGGCTACACCTTC. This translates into CAISTGAYGYTF.

CDR3 DNA sequence: TGTGCCAGCAGTGACCCCGGACAGCTCCCCGGGGAGCTGTTTTTT. Protein: CASSDPGQLPGELFF. The chain employs TRBV25-1 and TRBJ2-2; TRBD1 might be the D (6 bases). The CDR3 sequence is 15 residues long. From germline, CDR1 is MGHDK and CDR2 SYGVNS. V lost 3 bases and J 6 bases, leaving 14 bases between the germline ends.

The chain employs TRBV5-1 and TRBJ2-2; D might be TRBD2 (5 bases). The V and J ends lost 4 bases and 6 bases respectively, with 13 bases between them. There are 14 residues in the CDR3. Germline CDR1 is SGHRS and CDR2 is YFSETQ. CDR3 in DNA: TGCGCCAGCAGCCCCGGACTGCTCCCCGGGGAGCTGTTTTTT. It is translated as CASSPGLLPGELFF.

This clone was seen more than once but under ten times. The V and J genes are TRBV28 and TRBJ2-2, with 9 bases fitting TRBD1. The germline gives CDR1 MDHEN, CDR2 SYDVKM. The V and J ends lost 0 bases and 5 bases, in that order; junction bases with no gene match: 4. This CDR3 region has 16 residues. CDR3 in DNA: TGTGCCAGCAGTTTATGGGACAGGGGTAAGACCGGGGAGCTGTTTTTT. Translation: CASSLWDRGKTGELFF.

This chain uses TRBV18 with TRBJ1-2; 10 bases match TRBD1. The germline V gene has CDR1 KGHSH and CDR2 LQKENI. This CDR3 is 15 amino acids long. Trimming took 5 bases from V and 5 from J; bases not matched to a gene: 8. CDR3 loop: CASSMVAGQGYGYTF. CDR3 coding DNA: TGTGCCAGCTCAATGGTTGCGGGACAGGGGTATGGCTACACCTTC.

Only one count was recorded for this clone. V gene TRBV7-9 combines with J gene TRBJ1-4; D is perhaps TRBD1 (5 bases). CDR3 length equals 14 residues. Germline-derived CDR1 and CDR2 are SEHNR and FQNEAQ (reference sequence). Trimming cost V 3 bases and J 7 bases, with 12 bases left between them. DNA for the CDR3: TGTGCCAGCAGCTTTAGTTCCCAGGGTGAAAAACTGTTTTTT. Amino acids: CASSFSSQGEKLFF.